This TCR beta chain is drawn from a study of cytomegalovirus exposure and HLA in healthy donors. With 3 bases clipped from V and 3 bases from J, the junction kept 5 bases outside the gene matches. The V gene's germline CDR1 is MDHEN and CDR2 SYDVKM. The CDR3 sequence is 18 residues long. PCR used 60 Vbeta primers and 13 Jbeta primers. Here immunoSEQ multiplex PCR was the method, and the copy in TCRdb shows in-frame clones only, minus some. The data contain around 130,000 clones, around 67% of them singletons. The rearrangement joins TRBV28 to TRBJ2-6; TRBD2 matches 13 bases. Sequenced material: PBMCs. This TCR came from a middle-aged woman in good health and CMV-seropositive. The CDR3 coding sequence is TGTGCCAGCAGTTTTGGACTAGCGGGGGCGAATGGGGCCAACGTCCTGACTTTC. Translation gives CASSFGLAGANGANVLTF.